These 23 T cell receptor beta chains share one sample of origin, sequenced in a study of shared clonotypes between healthy human individuals. The protocol was immunoSEQ multiplex PCR, while the TCRdb copy is restricted to in-frame clones and leaves out a portion. The sample holds about 1.5 million clones, approximately 97% seen once. The sequenced sample consisted of naive CD4+ T cells sorted from blood. Indicated subset: CD45RA+ positively selected. The source of these receptors is a man aged 25-40 years in good health.

This chain uses TRBV18 with TRBJ2-7, with TRBD1 matching over 7 bases. Trimming at V came to 6 bases and at J to 0 bases, leaving 11 bases not matched to a gene. Per germline, CDR1 KGHSH and CDR2 LQKENI. The CDR3 consists of 16 residues. In nucleotides, the CDR3 is TGTGCCAGCTCTCGAGTCCAGGACAGGCTCTCCTACGAGCAGTACTTC. It codes for CASSRVQDRLSYEQYF.

The chain couples TRBV18 to TRBJ2-5; D call uncertain. The germline CDR1 and CDR2 sequences are KGHSH and LQKENI. V lost 3 bases and J 3 bases, leaving 11 bases between the germline ends. The CDR3 is 14 amino acids. The CDR3: CASSPSTVKETQYF. CDR3 in DNA: TGTGCCAGCTCACCTTCCACGGTAAAAGAGACCCAGTACTTC.

This sequence joins TRBV28 and TRBJ2-3; D is possibly TRBD2 (6 bases). Trimming cost V 8 bases and J 3 bases, with 15 bases left between them. Germline lookup yields CDR1 MDHEN and CDR2 SYDVKM. The CDR3 runs 14 residues. CDR3 protein: CASEGLARTDTQYF. The CDR3 region has the DNA TGTGCCAGCGAGGGTCTAGCGAGGACAGATACGCAGTATTTT. Together with reference TRBV28 and TRBJ2-3, the CDR3 gives the full variable domain: DVKVTQSSRYLVKRTGEKVFLECVQDMDHENMFWYRQDPGLGLRLIYFSYDVKMKEKGDIPEGYSVSREKKERFSLILESASTNQTSMYLCASEGLARTDTQYFGPGTRLTVL.

The chain is built from TRBV10-2 and TRBJ2-3, with D hard to call. Germline V gene data show CDR1 as WSHSY and CDR2 as SAAADI. The CDR3 contains 14 residues. The V gene lost 8 bases and the J gene lost 2 bases, with 14 bases spanning the gap. CDR3 sequence: CASQRGWDTDTQYF. DNA for the CDR3: TGCGCCAGCCAGCGAGGTTGGGACACAGATACGCAGTATTTT.

The chain is built from TRBV7-2 and TRBJ2-5; D not resolved. Germline assignment: CDR1 SGHTA and CDR2 FQGNSA. The CDR3 spans 13 residues. V lost 3 bases to trimming and J lost 7 bases, with 12 bases between them. The CDR3 nucleotides are TGTGCCAGCAGCTTGGAGACAACGGGGACCCAGTACTTC. This gives the protein CASSLETTGTQYF.

This chain connects TRBV28 to TRBJ1-5; no firm D call. The CDR3 has 15 residues. CDR1 and CDR2 from the germline V gene are MDHEN and SYDVKM. The V end was cut by 5 bases, the J end by 6 bases, with 17 bases between. The CDR3 protein is CASSTTGGVGQPQHF. In DNA form, the CDR3 reads TGTGCCAGCAGTACCACGGGAGGTGTGGGTCAGCCCCAGCATTTT. Full variable domain (missing parts from reference TRBV28 and TRBJ1-5): DVKVTQSSRYLVKRTGEKVFLECVQDMDHENMFWYRQDPGLGLRLIYFSYDVKMKEKGDIPEGYSVSREKKERFSLILESASTNQTSMYLCASSTTGGVGQPQHFGDGTRLSIL.

The J gene is TRBJ1-2, the V gene TRBV27; perhaps TRBD1 as D (6 bases). Looked up from germline, CDR1 is MNHEY and CDR2 is SMNVEV (reference sequence). Deletions cut 1 base from V and 5 bases from J, with 14 bases between. This CDR3 is 15 amino acids long. CDR3 nucleotides: TGTGCCAGCAGTTTATTGAGAGAACAGGGATATGGCTACACCTTC. It specifies CASSLLREQGYGYTF.

With respect to this clone: Different DNA sequences within this sample yield the same CDR3. This sequence joins TRBV9 and TRBJ2-2, with a weak D call TRBD1 (5 bases). V lost 0 bases to trimming and J lost 7 bases, with 10 bases between them. Germline lookup yields CDR1 SGDLS and CDR2 YYNGEE. The CDR3 runs to 14 residues. CDR3 sequence: CASSVGTGSGELFF. CDR3 bases: TGTGCCAGCAGCGTAGGAACAGGAAGCGGGGAGCTGTTTTTT.

As regards this clone: The sample has other DNA sequences that encode this CDR3 too. The chain uses TRBV5-1 and TRBJ2-5; D gene unclear. CDR3 length: 13 amino acids. The germline gives CDR1 SGHRS, CDR2 YFSETQ. V dropped 2 bases and J dropped 3 bases, with 8 bases sitting between them. CDR3 sequence: CASSFSPEETQYF. DNA for the CDR3: TGCGCCAGCAGCTTTAGCCCTGAAGAGACCCAGTACTTC.

The chain carries TRBV28 and TRBJ2-7, with D unresolved. CDR1 and CDR2 (germline): MDHEN, SYDVKM. V was pared by 2 bases and J by 5 bases, with 10 bases between. This CDR3 comprises 13 residues. The CDR3 DNA reads TGTGCCAGCAGTTTAAATTACCGCGACGAGCAGTACTTC. Translating gives CASSLNYRDEQYF.

The chain has TRBV5-1 and TRBJ2-7; 8 bases map to TRBD2. This CDR3 has 14 residues. Germline V lookup: CDR1 SGHRS, CDR2 YFSETQ. Trimming took 4 bases from V and 4 from J; bases not matched to a gene: 7. Written as DNA, the CDR3 is TGCGCCAGCAGCGTAGCGGGATCGGGGTACGAGCAGTACTTC. Amino acid sequence: CASSVAGSGYEQYF.

This rearrangement joins TRBV27 to TRBJ1-1, with D tentatively TRBD1 (5 bases). The V gene lost 2 bases and the J gene lost 2 bases, with 12 bases spanning the gap. The CDR3 extends over 15 amino acids. Germline CDR1 reads MNHEY; CDR2 reads SMNVEV (reference sequence). CDR3 sequence: CASSLQGRVNTEAFF. DNA of the CDR3: TGTGCCAGCAGTTTACAGGGTAGAGTCAACACTGAAGCTTTCTTT.

This clone showed up just once. V usage is TRBV5-3 and J usage is TRBJ1-5, with a possible D match to TRBD1 (6 bases). TRBV5-3 is assigned to the ORF class and has an uncertain function. V was cut by 2 bases and J by 2 bases, with 17 bases left in between. The CDR3 totals 17 residues. The DNA of the CDR3 is TGTGCCAGAAGCTTCTCCCCCGGGGGACACCGCAATCAGCCCCAGCATTTT. It encodes CARSFSPGGHRNQPQHF.

The chain combines TRBV9 with TRBJ2-1, with 9 bases fitting TRBD1. Germline V gene sequence: CDR1 SGDLS, CDR2 YYNGEE. Trimming cost V 3 bases and J 0 bases; bases outside gene matches: 4. This CDR3 is built from 16 residues. As DNA, the CDR3 is TGTGCCAGCAGCGCGGGACAGGGATCCTCCTACAATGAGCAGTTCTTC. Its translation is CASSAGQGSSYNEQFF.

The CDR3 loop is CASRVVGGTDTQYF. For the CDR3, the DNA is TGCGCCAGCAGGGTGGTAGGGGGGACAGATACGCAGTATTTT. The chain uses TRBV5-1 and TRBJ2-3; possibly TRBD1 or TRBD2 for D (6 bases each). CDR1 is SGHRS and CDR2 is YFSETQ in the germline V gene. CDR3 length: 14 amino acids. V was trimmed by 5 bases and J by 3 bases, leaving 13 bases between them.

This chain links TRBV2 with TRBJ1-5; D possibly corresponds to TRBD1 (5 bases). CDR1 is SNHLY, CDR2 FYNNEI, per germline. The V end was cut by 7 bases, the J end by 7 bases, with 14 bases between. This CDR3 contains 13 residues. The CDR3 protein is CASNIREGQPQHF. CDR3 coding DNA: TGTGCCAGCAACATTCGGGAGGGGCAGCCCCAGCATTTT.

This chain links TRBV29-1 with TRBJ2-5; D gene ambiguous. The V and J ends lost 4 bases and 5 bases respectively, with 17 bases between them. Germline V gene data show CDR1 as SQVTM and CDR2 as ANQGSEA. The CDR3 consists of 14 residues. The CDR3 reads CSVGAQHLRETQYF. The CDR3 nucleotides read TGCAGCGTTGGTGCACAGCACTTGAGGGAGACCCAGTACTTC.

The chain has TRBV4-3 and TRBJ2-3; TRBD2 might be the D (5 bases). Germline values: CDR1 LGHNA, CDR2 YSLEER. V was shortened by 0 bases and J by 2 bases, with 12 bases between the two germline ends. CDR3 length: 16 residues. The CDR3 protein is CASSQDQEAPTDTQYF. The CDR3 nucleotides read TGCGCCAGCAGCCAAGATCAGGAGGCCCCCACAGATACGCAGTATTTT.

The V and J genes are TRBV19 and TRBJ1-1, with 9 bases identical to TRBD1. After removal of 7 bases from V and 7 bases from J, the junction contained 10 bases not matched to a gene. Germline assignment: CDR1 LNHDA and CDR2 SQIVND (reference sequence). The CDR3 extends over 14 amino acids. Written as DNA, the CDR3 is TGTGCCAGTACGCCGGGACAGGGCACGGGTGAAGCTTTCTTT. Protein: CASTPGQGTGEAFF.

CDR3 DNA: TGTGCCATCCTTAGACCTGGGACTAGCAATGAGCAGTTCTTC. Amino acids: CAILRPGTSNEQFF. The chain links TRBV7-9 to TRBJ2-1; 8 nucleotides line up with TRBD2. With V trimmed by 10 bases and J by 6 bases, 11 bases remained unmatched. Germline loops: CDR1 SEHNR, CDR2 FQNEAQ (reference sequence). There are 14 residues in the CDR3. The whole variable domain, remainder taken from reference TRBV7-9 and TRBJ2-1, is DTGVSQNPRHKITKRGQNVTFRCDPISEHNRLYWYRQTLGQGPEFLTYFQNEAQLEKSRLLSDRFSAERPKGSFSTLEIQRTEQGDSAMYLCAILRPGTSNEQFFGPGTRLTVL.

This chain links TRBV19 with TRBJ2-1; 10 nucleotides match TRBD2. The CDR3 has 14 residues. Losses at the gene ends were 5 bases for V and 4 bases for J; bases not matched to a gene: 2. Germline V gene lookup returns CDR1 LNHDA and CDR2 SQIVND (reference sequence). CDR3: CASSVSGRYNEQFF. CDR3 DNA: TGTGCCAGTAGTGTTAGCGGGAGGTACAATGAGCAGTTCTTC.

The CDR3 DNA reads TGTGCCAGCACCCTTCGGGGTTCCGAGCAGTACTTC. This translates into CASTLRGSEQYF. V usage is TRBV28 and J usage is TRBJ2-7, with D possibly matching TRBD2 (5 bases). The germline V gene encodes CDR1 MDHEN and CDR2 SYDVKM. The V end lost 7 bases, the J end lost 6 bases, and 13 bases lay between the germline ends. CDR3 length equals 12 residues.

The chain couples TRBV7-2 to TRBJ2-2, with TRBD1 matching over 8 bases. Germline CDR1 SGHTA, CDR2 FQGNSA. The CDR3 length is 15 residues. The J segment lost 6 bases and the V segment lost 5 bases, leaving 8 bases of the junction unmatched. The CDR3 region has the DNA TGTGCCAGCAGCCCCCTCCCAGGGGGCTCCGGGGAGCTGTTTTTT. Translating it yields CASSPLPGGSGELFF.